This T cell receptor (beta chain) emerged from a study of Graves' ophthalmopathy and Graves' hyperthyroidism. In this cohort, patients with other autoimmune diseases, uncontrolled infections, pregnancy or lactation were excluded. Each diagnosis was determined on the basis of clinical symptoms, serum thyroxine, TRAb, thyroid ultrasound and orbital computed tomography. CDR3 regions of TCR beta were amplified from RNA transcripts. First-round RT-PCR employed HTBI primers, with a second-round multiplex PCR after it. TCRdb itself ran the multiplex PCR reads through MiXCR, one entry per CDR3 protein. The sample yields about 1.1 million distinct CDR3 sequences, 35% to 40% seen once. This clonotype has only a few counts. As yet, its antigen is unknown. Germline V lookup: CDR1 SNHLY, CDR2 FYNNEI. J gave up 5 bases and V 6 bases, and 6 bases lay outside the gene matches. CDR3 size: 13 residues. General study points: Ophthalmopathy progression predictions by the model showed nearly 75% specificity and approximately 67% sensitivity. In blood appeared most of the expanded thyroid clonotypes whose frequency exceeded 0.001.

V is TRBV2 and J is TRBJ1-2, with TRBD1 identical over 7 bases. Material: peripheral blood or thyroid tissue (not recorded which). The sequence was collected from an adult man with Graves' hyperthyroidism. This CDR3 reads CASSDRVPYGYTF. As DNA, the CDR3 is TGTGCCAGCAGCGACAGGGTTCCTTATGGCTACACCTTC. The entire variable domain, with the rest obtained from reference TRBV2 and TRBJ1-2, is as follows: EPEVTQTPSHQVTQMGQEVILRCVPISNHLYFYWYRQILGQKVEFLVSFYNNEISEKSEIFDDQFSVERPDGSNFTLKIRSTKLEDSAMYFCASSDRVPYGYTFGSGTRLTVV.